What follows is one T cell receptor (beta chain) and its context. Its antigen is unknown. The data derive from a study of cytomegalovirus exposure and HLA in healthy donors. Across the study: As released early, the data held approximately 80 million unique TCRs from HLA-typed donors. Study-wide results and limits: The presence/absence work took it that sequencing depth was about the same across donors. TCR sequences were mostly rare, though some public TCRs occurred in many donors.

The CDR3 covers 19 residues. Primers included in the PCR were 60 Vbeta and 13 Jbeta primers. Using immunoSEQ multiplex PCR, the repertoire was profiled, and TCRdb retains in-frame clones only, with some absent. Of over 200,000 clones listed, around 73% are singletons. The sample was PBMCs. This chain links TRBV21-1 with TRBJ2-1; the table gives TRBD2 as D, unverified against the DNA. TRBV21-1 is reported as a pseudogene. The TCR was taken from a male donor in good health and CMV-seronegative. This CDR3 reads CAIPGSPRKNSGNYNEQFF. In nucleotides, the CDR3 is TGTGCCATTCCCGGGAGCCCCAGAAAGAATAGCGGGAACTACAATGAGCAGTTCTTC.